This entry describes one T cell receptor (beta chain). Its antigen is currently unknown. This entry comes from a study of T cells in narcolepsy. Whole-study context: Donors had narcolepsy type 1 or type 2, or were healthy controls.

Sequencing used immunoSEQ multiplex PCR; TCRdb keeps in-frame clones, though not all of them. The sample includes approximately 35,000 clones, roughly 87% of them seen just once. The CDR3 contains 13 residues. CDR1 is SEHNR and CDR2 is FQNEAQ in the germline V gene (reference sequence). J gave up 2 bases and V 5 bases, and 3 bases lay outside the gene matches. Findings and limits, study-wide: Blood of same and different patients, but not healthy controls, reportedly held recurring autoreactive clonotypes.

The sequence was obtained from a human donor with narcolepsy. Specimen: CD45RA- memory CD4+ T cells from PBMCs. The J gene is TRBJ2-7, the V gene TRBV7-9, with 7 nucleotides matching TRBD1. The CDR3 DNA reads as TGTGCCAGCAGCGAAGGGACAGCCTACGAGCAGTACTTC. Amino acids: CASSEGTAYEQYF. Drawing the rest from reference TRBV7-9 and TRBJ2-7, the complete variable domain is DTGVSQNPRHKITKRGQNVTFRCDPISEHNRLYWYRQTLGQGPEFLTYFQNEAQLEKSRLLSDRFSAERPKGSFSTLEIQRTEQGDSAMYLCASSEGTAYEQYFGPGTRLTVT.